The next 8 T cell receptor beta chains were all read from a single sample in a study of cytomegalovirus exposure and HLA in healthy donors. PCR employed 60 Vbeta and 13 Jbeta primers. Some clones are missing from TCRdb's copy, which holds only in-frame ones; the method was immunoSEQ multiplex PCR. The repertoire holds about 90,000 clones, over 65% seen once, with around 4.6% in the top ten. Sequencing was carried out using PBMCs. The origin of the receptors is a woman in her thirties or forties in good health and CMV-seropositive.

The CDR3 sequence: CASSFLAGAQETQYF. For the CDR3, the DNA is TGCGCCAGCAGCTTCCTAGCGGGAGCTCAAGAGACCCAGTACTTC. This chain connects TRBV5-1 to TRBJ2-5; 10 nucleotides align to TRBD2. Germline assignment: CDR1 SGHRS and CDR2 YFSETQ. The CDR3 runs 15 residues. V dropped 2 bases and J dropped 2; count of bases not matched to a gene: 3.

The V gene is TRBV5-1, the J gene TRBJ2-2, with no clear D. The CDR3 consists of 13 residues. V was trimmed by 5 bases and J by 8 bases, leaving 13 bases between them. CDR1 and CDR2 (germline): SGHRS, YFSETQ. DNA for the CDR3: TGCGCCAGCAGGCCCGTCAATGCGGGGGAGCTGTTTTTT. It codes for CASRPVNAGELFF.

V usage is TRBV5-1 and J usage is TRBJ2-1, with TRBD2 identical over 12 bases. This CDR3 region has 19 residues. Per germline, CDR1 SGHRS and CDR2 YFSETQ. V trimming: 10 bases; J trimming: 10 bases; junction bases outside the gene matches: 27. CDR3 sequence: CAGAWPGQLYGLAGNEQFF. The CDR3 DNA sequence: TGCGCCGGGGCTTGGCCGGGACAGCTTTATGGACTAGCGGGAAACGAGCAGTTCTTC.

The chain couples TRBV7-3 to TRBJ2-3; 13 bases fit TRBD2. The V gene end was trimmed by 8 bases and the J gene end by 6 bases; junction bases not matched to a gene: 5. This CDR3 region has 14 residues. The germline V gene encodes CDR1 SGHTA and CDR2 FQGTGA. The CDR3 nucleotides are TGTGCCAGCGGACTAGCGGGAGTGTGGGATACGCAGTATTTT. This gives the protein CASGLAGVWDTQYF. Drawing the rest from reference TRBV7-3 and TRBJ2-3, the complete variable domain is GAGVSQTPSNKVTEKGKYVELRCDPISGHTALYWYRQSLGQGPEFLIYFQGTGAADDSGLPNDRFFAVRPEGSVSTLKIQRTERGDSAVYLCASGLAGVWDTQYFGPGTRLTVL.

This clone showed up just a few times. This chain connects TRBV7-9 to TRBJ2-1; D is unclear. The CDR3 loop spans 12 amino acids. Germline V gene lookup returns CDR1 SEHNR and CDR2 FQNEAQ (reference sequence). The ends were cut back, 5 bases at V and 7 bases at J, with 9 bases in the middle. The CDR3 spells CASSQETNEQFF. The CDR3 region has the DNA TGTGCCAGCAGCCAGGAAACAAATGAGCAGTTCTTC. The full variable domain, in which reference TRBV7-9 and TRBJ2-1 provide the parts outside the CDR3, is DTGVSQNPRHKITKRGQNVTFRCDPISEHNRLYWYRQTLGQGPEFLTYFQNEAQLEKSRLLSDRFSAERPKGSFSTLEIQRTEQGDSAMYLCASSQETNEQFFGPGTRLTVL.

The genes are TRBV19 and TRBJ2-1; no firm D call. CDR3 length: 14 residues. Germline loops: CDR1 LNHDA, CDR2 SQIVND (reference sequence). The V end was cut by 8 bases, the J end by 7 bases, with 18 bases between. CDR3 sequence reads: CASGVGLGWNEQFF. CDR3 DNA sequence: TGTGCCAGTGGAGTAGGCCTTGGATGGAATGAGCAGTTCTTC.

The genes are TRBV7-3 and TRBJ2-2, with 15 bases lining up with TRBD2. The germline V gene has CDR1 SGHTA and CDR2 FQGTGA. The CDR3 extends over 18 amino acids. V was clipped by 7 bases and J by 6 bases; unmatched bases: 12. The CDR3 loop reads CASNATGTSGRFPGELFF. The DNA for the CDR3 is TGTGCCAGCAACGCGACCGGGACTAGCGGGAGGTTCCCCGGGGAGCTGTTTTTT. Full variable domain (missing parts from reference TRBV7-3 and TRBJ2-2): GAGVSQTPSNKVTEKGKYVELRCDPISGHTALYWYRQSLGQGPEFLIYFQGTGAADDSGLPNDRFFAVRPEGSVSTLKIQRTERGDSAVYLCASNATGTSGRFPGELFFGEGSRLTVL.

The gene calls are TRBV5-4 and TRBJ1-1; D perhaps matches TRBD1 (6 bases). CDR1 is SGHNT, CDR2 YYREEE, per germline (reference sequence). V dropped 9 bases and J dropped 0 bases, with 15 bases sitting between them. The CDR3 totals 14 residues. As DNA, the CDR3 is TGTGCCACAACAGGGATGTTGGTGAACACTGAAGCTTTCTTT. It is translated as CATTGMLVNTEAFF.